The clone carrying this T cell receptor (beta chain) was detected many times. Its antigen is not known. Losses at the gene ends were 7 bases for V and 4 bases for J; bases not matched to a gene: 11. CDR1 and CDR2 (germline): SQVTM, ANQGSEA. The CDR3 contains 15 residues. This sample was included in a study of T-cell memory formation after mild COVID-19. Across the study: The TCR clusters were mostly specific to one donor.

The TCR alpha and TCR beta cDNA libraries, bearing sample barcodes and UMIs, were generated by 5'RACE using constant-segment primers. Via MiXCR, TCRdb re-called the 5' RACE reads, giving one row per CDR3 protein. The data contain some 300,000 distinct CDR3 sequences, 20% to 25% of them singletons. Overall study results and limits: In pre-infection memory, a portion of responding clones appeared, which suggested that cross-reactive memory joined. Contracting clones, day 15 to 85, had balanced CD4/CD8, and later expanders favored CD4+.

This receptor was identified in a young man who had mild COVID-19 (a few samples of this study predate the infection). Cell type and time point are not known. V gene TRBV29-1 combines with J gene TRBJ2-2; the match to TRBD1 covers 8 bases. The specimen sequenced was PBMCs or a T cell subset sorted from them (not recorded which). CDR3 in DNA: TGCAGCGCCAGAGGACAGGGTCGGGTCACCGGGGAGCTGTTTTTT. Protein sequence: CSARGQGRVTGELFF.